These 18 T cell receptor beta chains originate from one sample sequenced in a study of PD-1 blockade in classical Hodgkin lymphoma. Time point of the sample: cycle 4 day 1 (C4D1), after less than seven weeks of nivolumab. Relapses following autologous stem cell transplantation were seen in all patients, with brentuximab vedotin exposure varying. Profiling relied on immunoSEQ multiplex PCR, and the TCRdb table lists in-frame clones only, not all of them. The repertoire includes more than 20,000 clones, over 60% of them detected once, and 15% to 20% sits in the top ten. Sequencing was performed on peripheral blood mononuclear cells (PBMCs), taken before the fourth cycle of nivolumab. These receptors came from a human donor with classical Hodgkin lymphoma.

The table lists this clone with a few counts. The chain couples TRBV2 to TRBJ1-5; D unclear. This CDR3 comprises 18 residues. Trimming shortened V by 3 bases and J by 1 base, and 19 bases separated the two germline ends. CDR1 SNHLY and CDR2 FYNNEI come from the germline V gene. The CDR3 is CASSEVAANLASNQPQHF. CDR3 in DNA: TGTGCCAGCAGTGAGGTGGCAGCTAATCTAGCAAGCAATCAGCCCCAGCATTTT.

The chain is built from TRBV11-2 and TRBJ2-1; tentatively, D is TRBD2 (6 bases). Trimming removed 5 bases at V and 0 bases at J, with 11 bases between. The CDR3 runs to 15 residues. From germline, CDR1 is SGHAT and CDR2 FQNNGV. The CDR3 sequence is CASSLMGGSYNEQFF. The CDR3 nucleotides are TGTGCCAGCAGCCTCATGGGAGGCTCCTACAATGAGCAGTTCTTC. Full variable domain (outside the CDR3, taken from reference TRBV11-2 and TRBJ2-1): EAGVAQSPRYKIIEKRQSVAFWCNPISGHATLYWYQQILGQGPKLLIQFQNNGVVDDSQLPKDRFSAERLKGVDSTLKIQPAKLEDSAVYLCASSLMGGSYNEQFFGPGTRLTVL.

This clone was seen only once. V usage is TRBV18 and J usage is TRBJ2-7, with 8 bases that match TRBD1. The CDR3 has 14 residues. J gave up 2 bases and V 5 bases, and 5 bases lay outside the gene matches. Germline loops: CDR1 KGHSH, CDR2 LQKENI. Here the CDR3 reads CASSSGTGPYEQYF. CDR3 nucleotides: TGTGCCAGCTCATCCGGGACAGGTCCCTACGAGCAGTACTTC.

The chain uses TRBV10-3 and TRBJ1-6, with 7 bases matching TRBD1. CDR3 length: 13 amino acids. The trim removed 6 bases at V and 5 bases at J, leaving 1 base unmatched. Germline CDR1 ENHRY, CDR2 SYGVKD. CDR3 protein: CAIRGTDNSPLHF. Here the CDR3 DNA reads TGTGCCATCAGGGGGACAGATAATTCACCCCTCCACTTT.

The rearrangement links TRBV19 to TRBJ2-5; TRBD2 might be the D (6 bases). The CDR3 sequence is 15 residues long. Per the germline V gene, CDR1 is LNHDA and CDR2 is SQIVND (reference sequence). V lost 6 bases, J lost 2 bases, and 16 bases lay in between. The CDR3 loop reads CASSPNLGRQETQYF. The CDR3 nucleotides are TGTGCCAGTAGCCCTAACCTAGGGAGGCAAGAGACCCAGTACTTC.

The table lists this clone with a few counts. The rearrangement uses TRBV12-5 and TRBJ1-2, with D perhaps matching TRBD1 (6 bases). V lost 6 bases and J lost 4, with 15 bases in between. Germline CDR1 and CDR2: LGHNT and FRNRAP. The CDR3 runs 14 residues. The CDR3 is CASGQPGQSYGYTF. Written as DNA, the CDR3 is TGTGCTAGTGGCCAACCCGGACAGAGCTATGGCTACACCTTC.

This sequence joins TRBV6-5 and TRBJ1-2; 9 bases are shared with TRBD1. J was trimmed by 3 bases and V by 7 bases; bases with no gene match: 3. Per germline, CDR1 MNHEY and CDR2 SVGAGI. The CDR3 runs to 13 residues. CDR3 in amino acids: CASKRTGDYGYTF. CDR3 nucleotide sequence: TGTGCCAGCAAACGGACAGGGGACTATGGCTACACCTTC.

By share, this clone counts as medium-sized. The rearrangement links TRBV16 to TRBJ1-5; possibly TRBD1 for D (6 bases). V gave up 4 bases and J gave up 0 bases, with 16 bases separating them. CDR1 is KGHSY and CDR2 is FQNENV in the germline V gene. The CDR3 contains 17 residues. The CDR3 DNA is TGTGCCAGCAGCCCAGGACAGAGCGCTTATAGCAATCAGCCCCAGCATTTT. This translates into CASSPGQSAYSNQPQHF.

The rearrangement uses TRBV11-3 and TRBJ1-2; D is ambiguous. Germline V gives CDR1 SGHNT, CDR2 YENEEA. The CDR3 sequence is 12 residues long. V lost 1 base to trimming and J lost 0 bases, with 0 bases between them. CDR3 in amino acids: CASSLANYGYTF. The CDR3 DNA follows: TGTGCCAGCAGCTTAGCTAACTATGGCTACACCTTC. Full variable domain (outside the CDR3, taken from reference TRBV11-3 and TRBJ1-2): EAGVVQSPRYKIIEKKQPVAFWCNPISGHNTLYWYLQNLGQGPELLIRYENEEAVDDSQLPKDRFSAERLKGVDSTLKIQPAELGDSAVYLCASSLANYGYTFGSGTRLTVV.

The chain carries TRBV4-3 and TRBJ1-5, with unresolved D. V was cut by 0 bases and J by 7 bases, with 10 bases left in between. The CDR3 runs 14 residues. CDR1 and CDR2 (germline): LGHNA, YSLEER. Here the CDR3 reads CASSQDGVGQPQHF. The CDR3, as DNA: TGCGCCAGCAGCCAAGATGGCGTGGGGCAGCCCCAGCATTTT.

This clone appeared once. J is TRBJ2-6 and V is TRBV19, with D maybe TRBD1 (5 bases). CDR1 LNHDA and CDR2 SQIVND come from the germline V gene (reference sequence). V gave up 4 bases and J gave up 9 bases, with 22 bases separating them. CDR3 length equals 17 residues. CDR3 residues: CASSTGLQVSGGNVLTF. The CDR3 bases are TGTGCCAGTAGTACGGGTTTACAGGTGTCCGGCGGCAACGTCCTGACTTTC.

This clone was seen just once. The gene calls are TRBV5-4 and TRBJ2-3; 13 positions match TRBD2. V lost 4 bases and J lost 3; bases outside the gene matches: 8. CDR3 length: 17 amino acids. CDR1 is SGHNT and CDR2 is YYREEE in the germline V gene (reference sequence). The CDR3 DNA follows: TGTGCCAGCAGCGTACTAGCGGGAGGGCCGGGTACAGATACGCAGTATTTT. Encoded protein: CASSVLAGGPGTDTQYF.

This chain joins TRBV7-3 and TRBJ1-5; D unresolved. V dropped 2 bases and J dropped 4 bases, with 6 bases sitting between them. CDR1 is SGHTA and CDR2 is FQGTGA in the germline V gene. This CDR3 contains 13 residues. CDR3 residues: CASSLGVNQPQHF. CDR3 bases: TGTGCCAGCAGCTTAGGGGTTAATCAGCCCCAGCATTTT.

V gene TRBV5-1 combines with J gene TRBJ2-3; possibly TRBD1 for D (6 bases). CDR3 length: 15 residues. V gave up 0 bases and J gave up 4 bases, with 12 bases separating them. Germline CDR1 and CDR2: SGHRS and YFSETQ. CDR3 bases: TGCGCCAGCAGCTTGGCGGGCAGGGGCCCAGATACGCAGTATTTT. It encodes CASSLAGRGPDTQYF.

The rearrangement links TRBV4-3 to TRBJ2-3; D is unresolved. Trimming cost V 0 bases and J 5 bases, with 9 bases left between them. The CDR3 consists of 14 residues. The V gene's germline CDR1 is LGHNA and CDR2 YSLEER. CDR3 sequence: CASSQDAWIDTQYF. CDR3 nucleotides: TGCGCCAGCAGCCAAGACGCGTGGATAGATACGCAGTATTTT.

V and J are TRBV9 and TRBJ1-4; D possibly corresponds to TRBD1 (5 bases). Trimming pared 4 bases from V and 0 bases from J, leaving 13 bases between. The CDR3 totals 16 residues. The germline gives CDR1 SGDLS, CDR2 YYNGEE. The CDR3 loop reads CASSPGSIATNEKLFF. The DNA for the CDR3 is TGTGCCAGCAGCCCAGGGTCTATTGCAACTAATGAAAAACTGTTTTTT.

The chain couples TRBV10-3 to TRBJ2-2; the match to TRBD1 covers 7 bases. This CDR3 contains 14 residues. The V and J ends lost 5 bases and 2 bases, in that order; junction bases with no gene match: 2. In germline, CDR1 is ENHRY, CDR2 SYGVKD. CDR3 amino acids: CAISTGVNTGELFF. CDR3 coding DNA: TGTGCCATCAGTACAGGGGTAAACACCGGGGAGCTGTTTTTT.

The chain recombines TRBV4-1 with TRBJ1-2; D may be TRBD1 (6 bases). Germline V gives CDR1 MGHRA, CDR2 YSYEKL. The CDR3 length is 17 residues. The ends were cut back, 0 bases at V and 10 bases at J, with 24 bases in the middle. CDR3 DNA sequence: TGCGCCAGCAGCCAAGATCTCGGTTCAGGGGATTTCTACCCCTACACCTTC. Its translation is CASSQDLGSGDFYPYTF.